The clone carrying this TCR beta chain turned up a few times. Unmatched junction bases numbered 3, after V lost 3 bases and J lost 5 bases. CDR1 SGHDN and CDR2 FVKESK come from the germline V gene. This CDR3 region has 14 residues. These data originate in a study of shared T cell receptors in the human thymus. Only in-frame clones appear in the TCRdb table, and some are missing; sequencing was by immunoSEQ multiplex PCR. The table lists approximately 760,000 clones, approximately 83% of them singletons. The sample also formed part of further work on human thymus T cells. That publication notes: Thymic tissue was derived from resections collected during corrective heart surgery. Thymic and blood repertoires seemed to favor certain V and J genes. Highly overlapping thymic repertoires among unrelated individuals were reported in related research.

Sample: thymocytes. The TCR originated in a girl in the first two years of life with a congenital heart defect. The rearrangement joins TRBV14 to TRBJ2-5; 10 bases fit TRBD1. The CDR3 spells CASSHRQGAETQYF. The CDR3 DNA reads TGTGCCAGCAGCCACCGACAGGGGGCTGAGACCCAGTACTTC. The complete variable domain, with remaining parts taken from reference TRBV14 and TRBJ2-5, reads EAGVTQFPSHSVIEKGQTVTLRCDPISGHDNLYWYRRVMGKEIKFLLHFVKESKQDESGMPNNRFLAERTGGTYSTLKVQPAELEDSGVYFCASSHRQGAETQYFGPGTRLLVL.